The clone carrying this TCR beta chain occurred once. CDR1 and CDR2 (germline): MNHEY, SVGAGI. V was trimmed by 0 bases and J by 10 bases, leaving 17 bases between them. The CDR3 sequence is 15 residues long. The data are from a study of CD8 T cells in Susac syndrome. Random hexamers were used to reverse transcribe roughly 0.5 to 1 ug of RNA. Amplification of TCR beta CDR3 by immunoSEQ multiplex PCR spanned 54 Vbeta and 13 Jbeta. In TCRdb, the immunoSEQ multiplex PCR reads were re-called with MiXCR into one record per CDR3 protein. Of more than 150,000 distinct CDR3 sequences in the sample, roughly 94% were seen once.

The sample consisted of CD4+ T cells from PBMCs. This TCR was sampled from a human donor in good health. J is TRBJ2-3 and V is TRBV6-5, with D perhaps TRBD1 (7 bases). The CDR3 protein is CASSYSEGAGMPQYF. The DNA of the CDR3 is TGTGCCAGCAGTTACTCGGAGGGGGCGGGAATGCCGCAGTATTTT.